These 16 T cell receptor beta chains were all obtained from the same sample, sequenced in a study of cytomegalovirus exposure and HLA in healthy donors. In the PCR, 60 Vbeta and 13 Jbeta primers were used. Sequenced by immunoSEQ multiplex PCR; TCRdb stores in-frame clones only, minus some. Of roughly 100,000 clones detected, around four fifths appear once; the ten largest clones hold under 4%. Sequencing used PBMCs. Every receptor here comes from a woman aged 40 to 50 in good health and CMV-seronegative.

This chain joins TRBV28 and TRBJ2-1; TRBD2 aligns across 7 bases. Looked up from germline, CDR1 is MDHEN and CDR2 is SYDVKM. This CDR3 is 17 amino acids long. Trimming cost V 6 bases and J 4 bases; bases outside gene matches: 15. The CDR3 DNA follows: TGTGCCAGCAGCAGCAGGCTAGCGGCCGGCCCTTACAATGAGCAGTTCTTC. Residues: CASSSRLAAGPYNEQFF.

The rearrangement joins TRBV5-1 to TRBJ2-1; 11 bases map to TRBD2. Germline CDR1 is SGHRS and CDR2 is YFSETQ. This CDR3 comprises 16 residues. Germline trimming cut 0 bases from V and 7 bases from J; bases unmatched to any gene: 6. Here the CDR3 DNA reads TGCGCCAGCAGCTTGGGCCTAGCGGGAGGTAATAATGAGCAGTTCTTC. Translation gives CASSLGLAGGNNEQFF.

The CDR3 DNA follows: TGTGCCTGGACAGACCAGGCGGGCCTAAGACTTGAAAAACTGTTTTTT. As protein: CAWTDQAGLRLEKLFF. The V and J genes are TRBV30 and TRBJ1-4; D unresolved. Germline CDR1 reads GTSNPN; CDR2 reads SVGIG (reference sequence). Trimming cost V 4 bases and J 7 bases, with 22 bases left between them. The CDR3 length is 16 residues.

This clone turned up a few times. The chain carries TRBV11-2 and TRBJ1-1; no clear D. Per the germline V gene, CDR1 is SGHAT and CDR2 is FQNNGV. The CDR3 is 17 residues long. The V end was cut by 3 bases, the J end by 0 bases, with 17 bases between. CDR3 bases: TGTGCCAGCAGCTTCCTCGGTGGGCTTACCTTGAACACTGAAGCTTTCTTT. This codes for CASSFLGGLTLNTEAFF.

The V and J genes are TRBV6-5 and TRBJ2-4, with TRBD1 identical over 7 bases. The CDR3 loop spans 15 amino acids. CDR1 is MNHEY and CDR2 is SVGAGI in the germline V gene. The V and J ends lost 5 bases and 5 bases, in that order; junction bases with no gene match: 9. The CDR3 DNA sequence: TGTGCCAGCAGTAGACAGGGAAGAAAGGAAAACATTCAGTACTTC. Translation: CASSRQGRKENIQYF.

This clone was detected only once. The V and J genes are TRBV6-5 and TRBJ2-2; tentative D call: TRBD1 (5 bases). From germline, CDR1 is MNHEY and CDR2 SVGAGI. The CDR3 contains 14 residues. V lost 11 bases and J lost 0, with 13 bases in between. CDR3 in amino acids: CAVWGRPNTGELFF. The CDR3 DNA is TGTGCCGTTTGGGGCCGCCCGAACACCGGGGAGCTGTTTTTT.

CDR3 loop: CASSAGRGWEKLFF. The CDR3 DNA is TGTGCCAGTAGTGCGGGAAGGGGTTGGGAAAAACTGTTTTTT. The rearrangement uses TRBV19 and TRBJ1-4; TRBD1 might be the D (5 bases). The CDR3 has 14 residues. The V and J ends lost 5 bases and 8 bases respectively, with 15 bases between them. CDR1 is LNHDA, CDR2 SQIVND, per germline (reference sequence).

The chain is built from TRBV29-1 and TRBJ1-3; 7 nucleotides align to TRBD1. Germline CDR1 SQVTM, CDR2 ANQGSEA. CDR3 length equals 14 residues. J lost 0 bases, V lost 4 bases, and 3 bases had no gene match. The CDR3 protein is CSVGDRTSGNTIYF. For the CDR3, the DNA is TGCAGCGTTGGGGACAGAACCTCTGGAAACACCATATATTTT.

CDR3 residues: CASSDGGRNTGELFF. CDR3 DNA: TGTGCCAGCAGTGACGGAGGCAGGAACACCGGGGAGCTGTTTTTT. This chain connects TRBV6-4 to TRBJ2-2; the D gene is possibly TRBD2 (5 bases). This CDR3 is built from 15 residues. V lost 2 bases to trimming and J lost 1 base, with 8 bases between them. Germline lookup yields CDR1 MRHNA and CDR2 SNTAGT.

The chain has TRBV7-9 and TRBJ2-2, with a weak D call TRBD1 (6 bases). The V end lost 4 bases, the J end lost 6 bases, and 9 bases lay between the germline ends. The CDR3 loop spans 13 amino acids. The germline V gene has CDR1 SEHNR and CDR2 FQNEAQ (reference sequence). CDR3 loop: CASSSQGAGELFF. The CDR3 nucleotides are TGTGCCAGCAGCTCACAGGGTGCCGGGGAGCTGTTTTTT.

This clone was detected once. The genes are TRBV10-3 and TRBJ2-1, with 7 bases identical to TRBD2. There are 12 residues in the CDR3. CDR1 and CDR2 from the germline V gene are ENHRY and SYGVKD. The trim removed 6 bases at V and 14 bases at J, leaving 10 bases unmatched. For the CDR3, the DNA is TGTGCCATCAGAGGAACTAGCGACCGCGAGTTCTTC. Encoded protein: CAIRGTSDREFF.

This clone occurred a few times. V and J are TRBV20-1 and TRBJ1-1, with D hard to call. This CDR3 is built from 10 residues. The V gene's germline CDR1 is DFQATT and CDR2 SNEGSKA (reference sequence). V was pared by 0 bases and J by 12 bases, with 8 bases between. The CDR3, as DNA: TGCAGTGCTAGAGAGCGAGGGTCTTTCTTT. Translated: CSARERGSFF.

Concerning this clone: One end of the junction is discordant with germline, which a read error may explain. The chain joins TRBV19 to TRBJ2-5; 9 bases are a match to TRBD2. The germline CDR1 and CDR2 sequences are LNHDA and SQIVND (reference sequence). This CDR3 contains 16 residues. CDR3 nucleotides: TGTGCCAGCAGTATATGGCGGGAGGGCCCCCAAGAGACCCAGTACTTC. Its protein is CASSIWREGPQETQYF.

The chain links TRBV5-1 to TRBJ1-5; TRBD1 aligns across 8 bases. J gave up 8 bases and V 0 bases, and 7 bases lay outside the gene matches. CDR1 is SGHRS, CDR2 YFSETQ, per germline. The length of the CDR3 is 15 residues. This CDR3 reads CASSLGTGFWEPQHF. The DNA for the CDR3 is TGCGCCAGCAGCTTGGGGACAGGGTTCTGGGAGCCCCAGCATTTT.

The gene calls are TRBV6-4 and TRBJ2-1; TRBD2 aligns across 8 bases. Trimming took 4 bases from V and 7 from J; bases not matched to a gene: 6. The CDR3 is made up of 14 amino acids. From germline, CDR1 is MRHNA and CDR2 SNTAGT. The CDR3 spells CASSASGSANEQFF. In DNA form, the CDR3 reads TGTGCCAGCAGTGCCAGCGGGAGTGCTAATGAGCAGTTCTTC.

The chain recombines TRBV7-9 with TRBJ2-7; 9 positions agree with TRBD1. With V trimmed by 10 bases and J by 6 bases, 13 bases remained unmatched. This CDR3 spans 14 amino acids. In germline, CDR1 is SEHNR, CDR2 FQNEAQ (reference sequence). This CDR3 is CATNTRTGESEQYF. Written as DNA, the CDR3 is TGTGCCACCAATACAAGGACAGGGGAGAGCGAGCAGTACTTC.